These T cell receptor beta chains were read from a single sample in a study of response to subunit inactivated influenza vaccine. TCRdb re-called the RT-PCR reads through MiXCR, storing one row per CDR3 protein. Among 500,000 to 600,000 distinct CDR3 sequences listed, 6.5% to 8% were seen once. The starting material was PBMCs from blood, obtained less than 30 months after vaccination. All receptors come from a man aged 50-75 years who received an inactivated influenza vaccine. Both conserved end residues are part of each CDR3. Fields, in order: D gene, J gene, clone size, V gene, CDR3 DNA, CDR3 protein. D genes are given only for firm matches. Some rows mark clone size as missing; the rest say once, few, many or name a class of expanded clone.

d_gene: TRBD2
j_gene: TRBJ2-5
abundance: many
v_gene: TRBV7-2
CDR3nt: TGTGCCAGCAGCTTACAAGCGGGGGGGTTGCTTGAGACCCAGTACTTC
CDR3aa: CASSLQAGGLLETQYF

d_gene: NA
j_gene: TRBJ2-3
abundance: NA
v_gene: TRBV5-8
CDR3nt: TGTGCCAGCAGCTTTGGCGGGTCCGATACAGATACGCAGTATTTT
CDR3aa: CASSFGGSDTDTQYF

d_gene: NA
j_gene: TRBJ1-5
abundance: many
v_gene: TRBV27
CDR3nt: TGTGCCAGCAGTTTAACCAAGGGGGGCAATCAGCCCCAGCATTTT
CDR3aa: CASSLTKGGNQPQHF

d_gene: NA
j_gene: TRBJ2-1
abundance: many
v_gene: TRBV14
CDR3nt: TGTGCCAGCAGCCCCTTTGCGGGGGCCCTATACAATGAGCAGTTCTTC
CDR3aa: CASSPFAGALYNEQFF

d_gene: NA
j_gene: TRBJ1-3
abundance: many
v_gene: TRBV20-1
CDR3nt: TGCAGTGCCGGGACCGGTGGAAACACCATATATTTT
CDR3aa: CSAGTGGNTIYF

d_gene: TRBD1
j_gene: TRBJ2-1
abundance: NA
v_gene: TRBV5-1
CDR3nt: TGCGCCAGCAGCTTCCGGGACAGGGGAGATAATGAGCAGTTCTTC
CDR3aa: CASSFRDRGDNEQFF

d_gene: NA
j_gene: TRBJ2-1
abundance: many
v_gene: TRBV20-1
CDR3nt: TGCAGTGCTCCAAACAATGAGCAGTTCTTC
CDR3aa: CSAPNNEQFF

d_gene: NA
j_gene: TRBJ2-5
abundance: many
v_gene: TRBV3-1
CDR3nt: TGTGCCAGCAGGACGGGGGAAGAGACCCAGTACTTC
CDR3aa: CASRTGEETQYF

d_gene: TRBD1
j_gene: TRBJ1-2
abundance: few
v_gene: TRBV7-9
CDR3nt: TGTGCCAGCAGCCCCGGACAGGGGCAAACGGATGGCTACACCTTC
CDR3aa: CASSPGQGQTDGYTF

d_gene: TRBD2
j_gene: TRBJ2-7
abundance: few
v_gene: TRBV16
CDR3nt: TGTGCCAGCAGCCAATCGAGGCTAGCGGGAGGGCCTGGCGAGCAGTACTTC
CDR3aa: CASSQSRLAGGPGEQYF

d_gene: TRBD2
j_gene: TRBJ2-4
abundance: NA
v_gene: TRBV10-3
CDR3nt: TGTGCCATCAGCGGAGCGGGACTAGCAAAACACACTCAGTACTTC
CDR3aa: CAISGAGLAKHTQYF

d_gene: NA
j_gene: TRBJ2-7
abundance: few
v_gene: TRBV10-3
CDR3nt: TGTGCCATCAGTGAAATACCGGGACCGACATCCTACGAGCAGTACTTC
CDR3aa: CAISEIPGPTSYEQYF

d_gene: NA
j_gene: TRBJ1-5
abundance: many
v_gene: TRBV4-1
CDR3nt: TGCGCCAGCAGCCAAAGTTCAGTATATAGCAATCAGCCCCAGCATTTT
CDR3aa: CASSQSSVYSNQPQHF

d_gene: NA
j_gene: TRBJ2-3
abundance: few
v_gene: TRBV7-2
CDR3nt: TGTGCCAGCAGCTACGCGAGGGTCACAGATACGCAGTATTTT
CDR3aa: CASSYARVTDTQYF

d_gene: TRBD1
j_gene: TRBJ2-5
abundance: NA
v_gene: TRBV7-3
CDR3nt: TGTGCCAGCAGCTCAAAGGGGACAGGGGGTTCGGAGACCCAGTACTTC
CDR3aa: CASSSKGTGGSETQYF

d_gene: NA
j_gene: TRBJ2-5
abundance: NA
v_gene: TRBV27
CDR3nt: TGTGCCAGCCGGAGGGGCTGGGCGGTCGAGACCCAGTACTTC
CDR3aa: CASRRGWAVETQYF

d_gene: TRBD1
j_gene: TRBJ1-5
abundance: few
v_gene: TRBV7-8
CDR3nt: TGTGCCAGCAGCTCTTCCGGGACAGGGGGTGGCCAGCCCCAGCATTTT
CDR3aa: CASSSSGTGGGQPQHF

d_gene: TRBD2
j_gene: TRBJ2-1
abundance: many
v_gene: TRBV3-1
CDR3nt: TGTGCCAGCAGCCAAGATCAACTAGCGGGAGGTGGGGAGCAGTTCTTC
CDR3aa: CASSQDQLAGGGEQFF

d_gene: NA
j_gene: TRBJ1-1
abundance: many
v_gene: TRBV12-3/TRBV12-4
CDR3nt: TGTGCCAGCAGTCCTCAGACAGGTACTACTGAAGCTTTCTTT
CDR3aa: CASSPQTGTTEAFF

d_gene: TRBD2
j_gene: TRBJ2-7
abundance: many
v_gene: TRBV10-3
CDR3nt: TGTGCCATCAGTGACCTGGGGGGACTAGCGGGATTTCAGAGCTCCTACGAGCAGTACTTC
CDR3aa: CAISDLGGLAGFQSSYEQYF

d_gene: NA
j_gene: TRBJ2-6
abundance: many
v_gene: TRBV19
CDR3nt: TGTGCCAGTAGTATAATGTGGGGCGGCCCAAGCGCTCTGGCTGGGGCCAACGTCCTGACTTTC
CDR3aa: CASSIMWGGPSALAGANVLTF

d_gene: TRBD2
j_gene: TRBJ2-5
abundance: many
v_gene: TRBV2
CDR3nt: TGTGCCAGCAGTGATGCGGGGGGGCCGGAGACCCAGTACTTC
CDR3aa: CASSDAGGPETQYF

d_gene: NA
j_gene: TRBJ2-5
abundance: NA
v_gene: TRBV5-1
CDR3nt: TGCGCCAGCAGCTCCTTGGTGCGTGGTTCGGGAAAAGAGACCCAGTACTTC
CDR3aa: CASSSLVRGSGKETQYF

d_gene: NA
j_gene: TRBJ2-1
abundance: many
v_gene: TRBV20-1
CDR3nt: TGCAGTGCTGCCGGGGGGCACGGGAATGAGCAGTTCTTC
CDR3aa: CSAAGGHGNEQFF

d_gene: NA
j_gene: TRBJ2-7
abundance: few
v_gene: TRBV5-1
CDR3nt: TGCGCCAGCAGTGTTTGGGGATTCCACGAGCAGTACTTC
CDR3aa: CASSVWGFHEQYF

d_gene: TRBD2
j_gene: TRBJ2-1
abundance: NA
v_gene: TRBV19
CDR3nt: TGTGCCAGTAGTTTAGAACTAGCGGGGAACTACAATGAGCAGTTCTTC
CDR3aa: CASSLELAGNYNEQFF

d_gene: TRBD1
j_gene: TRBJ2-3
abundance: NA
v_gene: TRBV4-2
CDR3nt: TGTGCCAGCAGCCCCCGGGACAGCACTAGCACAGATACGCAGTATTTT
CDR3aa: CASSPRDSTSTDTQYF

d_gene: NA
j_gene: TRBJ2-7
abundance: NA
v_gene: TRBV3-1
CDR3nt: TGTGCCAGCAGCCAGTTCGTGGAGCAGTACTTC
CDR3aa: CASSQFVEQYF

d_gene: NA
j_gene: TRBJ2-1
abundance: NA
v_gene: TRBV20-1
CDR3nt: TGCAGTGCTAGAGATAGTGGGGTGCGGCAGTTCTTC
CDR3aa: CSARDSGVRQFF

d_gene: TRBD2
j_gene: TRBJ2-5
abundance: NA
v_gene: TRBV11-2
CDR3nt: TGTGCCAGCAGCTTATTGGCGGGGGGACTTGGGGAGACCCAGTACTTC
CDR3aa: CASSLLAGGLGETQYF

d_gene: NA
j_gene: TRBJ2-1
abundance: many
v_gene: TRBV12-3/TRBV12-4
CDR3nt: TGTGCCAGCTCCCCTTGGGGGGCAGACAATGAGCAGTTCTTC
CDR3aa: CASSPWGADNEQFF

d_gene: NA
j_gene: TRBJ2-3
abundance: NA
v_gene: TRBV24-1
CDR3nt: TGTGCCACCAGTGATTTTCGCCCCACAGATACGCAGTATTTT
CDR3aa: CATSDFRPTDTQYF

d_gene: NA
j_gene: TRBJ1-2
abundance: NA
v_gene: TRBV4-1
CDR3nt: TGCGCCAGCAGCCAAGAGACATCGAATGCTGGCTACACCTTC
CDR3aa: CASSQETSNAGYTF